This T cell receptor (beta chain) stems from a study of blood T cell repertoires in COVID-19. For the study at large: The study drew acute and convalescent COVID-19 samples from the United States, Italy and Spain.

Data came from immunoSEQ multiplex PCR; TCRdb stores just in-frame clones and leaves some out. The sample carries some 100,000 clones, approximately 90% recorded once. The V gene lost 4 bases and the J gene lost 4 bases, with 14 bases spanning the gap. The length of the CDR3 is 14 residues. The V gene's germline CDR1 is SQVTM and CDR2 ANQGSEA. The V and J genes are TRBV29-1 and TRBJ1-5, with unresolved D. This clonotype was obtained from a middle-aged man with active COVID-19. The specimen sequenced was peripheral blood. The CDR3 reads CSVVKRFCNQPQHF. The CDR3 DNA reads TGCAGCGTTGTTAAGAGGTTTTGTAATCAGCCCCAGCATTTT.